The 10 T cell receptor beta chains below all came from one sample that was sequenced in a study of blood T cell repertoires in COVID-19. Sequencing was performed with immunoSEQ multiplex PCR; in TCRdb, only in-frame clones are kept and a portion is missing. The repertoire holds about 170,000 clones, with approximately 87% as singletons. The sequenced material came from peripheral blood. The receptors shown here come from a woman aged 60-70 years with COVID-19, enrolled during active disease.

The chain has TRBV7-9 and TRBJ2-7, with D tentatively TRBD1 (5 bases). Trimming removed 4 bases from V and 6 bases from J, with 16 bases in between. CDR1 is SEHNR, CDR2 FQNEAQ, per germline (reference sequence). The length of the CDR3 is 14 residues. The CDR3 DNA sequence: TGTGCCAGCAGCTCAGACCGGACATCTCTCGAGCAGTACTTC. Translated: CASSSDRTSLEQYF.

The chain has TRBV7-2 and TRBJ2-7; no clear D. V lost 1 base and J lost 2, with 9 bases in between. The germline CDR1 and CDR2 sequences are SGHTA and FQGNSA. The CDR3 loop spans 14 amino acids. CDR3 loop: CASSLGGGPYEQYF. DNA for the CDR3: TGTGCCAGCAGCTTAGGAGGTGGCCCCTACGAGCAGTACTTC.

This clone was recorded a few times. The genes are TRBV28 and TRBJ2-7; possible D gene TRBD1, 5 bases. Germline CDR1 reads MDHEN; CDR2 reads SYDVKM. V gave up 6 bases and J gave up 3 bases, with 15 bases separating them. The CDR3 consists of 14 residues. The CDR3 coding sequence is TGTGCCAGCAGCCCCACCGACAGCCTCTACGAGCAGTACTTC. Protein: CASSPTDSLYEQYF. The whole variable domain, filled in from reference TRBV28 and TRBJ2-7, reads DVKVTQSSRYLVKRTGEKVFLECVQDMDHENMFWYRQDPGLGLRLIYFSYDVKMKEKGDIPEGYSVSREKKERFSLILESASTNQTSMYLCASSPTDSLYEQYFGPGTRLTVT.

The chain has TRBV6-5 and TRBJ2-3; no clear D gene. Trimming took 0 bases from V and 1 from J, leaving 5 bases between them. Germline V gives CDR1 MNHEY, CDR2 SVGAGI. The CDR3 covers 14 residues. CDR3 nucleotides: TGTGCCAGCAGTTACTCGGGCGGCACAGATACGCAGTATTTT. Amino acids: CASSYSGGTDTQYF.

The gene calls are TRBV7-8 and TRBJ2-3, with 9 bases aligning to TRBD2. The CDR3 has 16 residues. Germline V CDR1 and CDR2: SGHVS, FQNEAQ. After removal of 2 bases from V and 4 bases from J, the junction contained 7 bases not matched to a gene. The chain's CDR3 is CASSLRIAGASDTQYF. CDR3 coding DNA: TGTGCCAGCAGCTTAAGGATAGCGGGAGCCTCAGATACGCAGTATTTT.

This sequence joins TRBV30 and TRBJ1-2, with D maybe TRBD1 (6 bases). V dropped 0 bases and J dropped 1 base, with 12 bases sitting between them. The CDR3 runs 15 residues. Germline V lookup: CDR1 GTSNPN, CDR2 SVGIG (reference sequence). CDR3 protein: CAWSVPGGRNYGYTF. Here the CDR3 DNA reads TGTGCCTGGAGTGTACCCGGGGGGCGTAACTATGGCTACACCTTC. Together with reference TRBV30 and TRBJ1-2, the CDR3 gives the full variable domain: SQTIHQWPATLVQPVGSPLSLECTVEGTSNPNLYWYRQAAGRGLQLLFYSVGIGQISSEVPQNLSASRPQDRQFILSSKKLLLSDSGFYLCAWSVPGGRNYGYTFGSGTRLTVV.

J is TRBJ2-1 and V is TRBV24-1; TRBD2 aligns across 8 bases. After removal of 1 base from V and 5 bases from J, the junction contained 6 bases not matched to a gene. CDR1 and CDR2 from the germline V gene are KGHDR and SFDVKD. This CDR3 is built from 16 residues. The CDR3 is CATSDLAGALDNEQFF. The CDR3 bases are TGTGCCACCAGTGATTTAGCGGGAGCCCTCGACAATGAGCAGTTCTTC.

This clone was observed once. J is TRBJ2-7 and V is TRBV5-1; 7 positions match TRBD2. Germline-derived CDR1 and CDR2 are SGHRS and YFSETQ. V lost 4 bases to trimming and J lost 13 bases; unmatched junction nucleotides: 8. This CDR3 comprises 11 residues. CDR3 in DNA: TGCGCCAGCAGCCAAGAGGGGAGGGTCTACTTC. This translates into CASSQEGRVYF.

The chain uses TRBV7-2 and TRBJ2-1; perhaps TRBD2 as D (6 bases). V was trimmed by 8 bases and J by 4 bases, leaving 12 bases between them. This CDR3 has 13 residues. Per germline, CDR1 SGHTA and CDR2 FQGNSA. The CDR3 DNA reads as TGTGCCAGCGAGTGGCGGGGTTACAATGAGCAGTTCTTC. This gives the protein CASEWRGYNEQFF.

This sequence joins TRBV7-9 and TRBJ2-1, with a possible D match to TRBD2 (5 bases). The CDR3 covers 15 residues. CDR1 and CDR2 from the germline V gene are SEHNR and FQNEAQ (reference sequence). The V end lost 4 bases, the J end lost 8 bases, and 18 bases lay between the germline ends. CDR3 loop: CASSSPRDTLYEQFF. CDR3 bases: TGTGCCAGCAGCTCCCCTCGGGATACGCTTTATGAGCAGTTCTTC.